This TCR beta chain originates from a study of blood T cell repertoires in COVID-19. The overall study: T cells, B-cell-depleted T cells, or PBMCs provided the cDNA or gDNA that served as material.

Across 20 to 25 US areas, participants ranged in age from about 18 to 90 years. The CDR3 contains 15 residues. The germline CDR1 and CDR2 sequences are LGHDT and YNNKEL (reference sequence). J was trimmed by 9 bases and V by 0 bases; bases with no gene match: 7. Only a few counts were recorded for this clone. Original data processing: Reference gene primer amplification gave estimated nucleated cell counts. Profiling relied on immunoSEQ multiplex PCR, and the TCRdb table lists in-frame clones only, not all of them. V and J calls and clone size are as listed in that table; D and trimming were resolved from the DNA. The table has approximately 400,000 clones, more than 75% seen once.

The chain combines TRBV3-1 (or the pseudogene TRBV3-2) with TRBJ2-2, with 7 bases fitting TRBD2. The sequence was collected from a woman aged 18-29 years who had recovered from COVID-19. The sample consisted of PBMCs or T cells enriched from blood (not recorded which). The CDR3 reads CASSQDGRVPWELFF. The CDR3 DNA follows: TGTGCCAGCAGCCAAGATGGGAGGGTGCCATGGGAGCTGTTTTTT.